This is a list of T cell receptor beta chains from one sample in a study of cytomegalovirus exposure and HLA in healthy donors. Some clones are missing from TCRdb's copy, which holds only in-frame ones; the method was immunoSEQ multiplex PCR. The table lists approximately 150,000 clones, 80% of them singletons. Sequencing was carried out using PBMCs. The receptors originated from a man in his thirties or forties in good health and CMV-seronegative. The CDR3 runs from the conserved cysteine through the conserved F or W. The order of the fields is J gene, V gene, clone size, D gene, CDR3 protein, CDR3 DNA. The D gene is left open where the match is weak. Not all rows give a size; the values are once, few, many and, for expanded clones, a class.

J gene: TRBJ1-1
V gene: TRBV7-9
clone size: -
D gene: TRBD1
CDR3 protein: CASSAGQGEAFF
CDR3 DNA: TGTGCCAGCAGCGCCGGACAGGGAGAAGCTTTCTTT

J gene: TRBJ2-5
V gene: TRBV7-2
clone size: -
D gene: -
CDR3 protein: CASSELLETQYF
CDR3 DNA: TGTGCCAGCAGCGAGTTACTAGAGACCCAGTACTTC

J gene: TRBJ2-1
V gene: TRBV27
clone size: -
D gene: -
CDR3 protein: CASSLRRDTEQFF
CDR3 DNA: TGTGCCAGCAGTCTACGGAGGGATACAGAGCAGTTCTTC

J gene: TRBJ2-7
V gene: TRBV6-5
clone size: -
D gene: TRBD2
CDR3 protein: CASSAPGTSGYEQYF
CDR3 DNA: TGTGCCAGCAGTGCCCCCGGGACTAGCGGCTACGAGCAGTACTTC

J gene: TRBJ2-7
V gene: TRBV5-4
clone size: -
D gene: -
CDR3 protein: CTSSLQGRSGEQYF
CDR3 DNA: TGTACCAGCAGCTTGCAAGGGAGGTCGGGCGAGCAGTACTTC

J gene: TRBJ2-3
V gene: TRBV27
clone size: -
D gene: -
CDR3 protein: CASSFPGADTQYF
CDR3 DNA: TGTGCCAGCAGTTTTCCGGGAGCAGATACGCAGTATTTT

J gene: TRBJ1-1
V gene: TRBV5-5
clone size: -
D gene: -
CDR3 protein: CASSPSTGNRLSGSEKAFF
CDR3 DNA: TGTGCCAGCAGCCCCTCCACGGGGAATAGATTGTCCGGGTCCGAAAAAGCTTTCTTT

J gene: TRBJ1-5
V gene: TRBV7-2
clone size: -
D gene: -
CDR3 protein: CASSFRSNQPQHF
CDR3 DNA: TGTGCCAGCAGCTTCAGGAGCAATCAGCCCCAGCATTTT

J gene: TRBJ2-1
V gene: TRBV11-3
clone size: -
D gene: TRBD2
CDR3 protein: CASSPSKTSGRAEQFF
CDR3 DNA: TGTGCCAGCAGCCCCTCAAAGACTAGCGGGAGGGCGGAGCAGTTCTTC

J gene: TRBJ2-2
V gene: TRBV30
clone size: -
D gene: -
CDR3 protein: CAWSAPVNVAGELFF
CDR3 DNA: TGTGCCTGGAGTGCTCCGGTGAACGTCGCCGGGGAGCTGTTTTTT

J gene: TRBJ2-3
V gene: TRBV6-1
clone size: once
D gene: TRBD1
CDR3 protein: CASSENDRGLYTQYF
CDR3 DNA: TGTGCCAGCAGTGAGAACGACAGGGGGCTGTATACGCAGTATTTT

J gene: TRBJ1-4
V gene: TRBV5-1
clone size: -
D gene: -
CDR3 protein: CASSLAGKPNEKLFF
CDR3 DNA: TGCGCCAGCAGCTTGGCCGGGAAGCCTAATGAAAAACTGTTTTTT

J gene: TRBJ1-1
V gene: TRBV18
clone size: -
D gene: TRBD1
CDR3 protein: CASSSTGANTEAFF
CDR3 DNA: TGTGCCAGCTCATCGACAGGGGCGAACACTGAAGCTTTCTTT

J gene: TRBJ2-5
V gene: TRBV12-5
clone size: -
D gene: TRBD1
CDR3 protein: CASGLEAGGEVGETQYF
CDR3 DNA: TGTGCTAGTGGTTTGGAGGCAGGGGGCGAGGTGGGCGAGACCCAGTACTTC

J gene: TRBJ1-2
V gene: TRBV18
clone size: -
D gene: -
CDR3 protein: CASSPGRANYGYTF
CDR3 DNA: TGTGCCAGCTCACCAGGGAGAGCTAACTATGGCTACACCTTC

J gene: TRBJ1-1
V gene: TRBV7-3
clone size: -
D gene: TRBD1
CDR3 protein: CASSLIQGGTEAFF
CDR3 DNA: TGTGCCAGCTCCCTTATTCAGGGGGGAACTGAAGCTTTCTTT

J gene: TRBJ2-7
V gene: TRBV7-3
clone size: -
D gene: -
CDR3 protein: CASSLRQGGPYEQYF
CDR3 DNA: TGTGCCAGCAGCTTAAGACAGGGAGGTCCCTACGAGCAGTACTTC

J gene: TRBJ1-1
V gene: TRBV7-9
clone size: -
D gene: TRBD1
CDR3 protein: CASSLADRDRGNEAFF
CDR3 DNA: TGTGCCAGCAGCCTCGCGGATCGGGACAGGGGGAATGAAGCTTTCTTT

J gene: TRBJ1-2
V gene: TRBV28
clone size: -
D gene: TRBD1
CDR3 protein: CASSGDSLANYGYTF
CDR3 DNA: TGTGCCAGCAGTGGGGACAGCCTAGCTAACTATGGCTACACCTTC

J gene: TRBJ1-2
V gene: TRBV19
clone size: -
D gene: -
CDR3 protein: CASSTPQGIGYGYTF
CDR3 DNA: TGTGCCAGTAGTACCCCCCAGGGGATTGGCTATGGCTACACCTTC